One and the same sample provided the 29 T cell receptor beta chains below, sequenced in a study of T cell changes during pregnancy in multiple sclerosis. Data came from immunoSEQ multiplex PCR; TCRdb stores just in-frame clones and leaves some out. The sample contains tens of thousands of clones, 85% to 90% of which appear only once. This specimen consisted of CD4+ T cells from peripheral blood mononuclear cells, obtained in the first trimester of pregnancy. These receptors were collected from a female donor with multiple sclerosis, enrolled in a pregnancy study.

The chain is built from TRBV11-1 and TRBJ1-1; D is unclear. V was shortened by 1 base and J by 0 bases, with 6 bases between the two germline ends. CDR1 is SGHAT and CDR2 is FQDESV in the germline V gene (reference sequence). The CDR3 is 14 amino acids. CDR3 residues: CASSLDPVNTEAFF. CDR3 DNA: TGTGCCAGCAGCTTAGATCCAGTGAACACTGAAGCTTTCTTT. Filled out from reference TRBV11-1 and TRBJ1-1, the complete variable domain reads EAEVAQSPRYKITEKSQAVAFWCDPISGHATLYWYRQILGQGPELLVQFQDESVVDDSQLPKDRFSAERLKGVDSTLKIQPAELGDSAMYLCASSLDPVNTEAFFGQGTRLTVV.

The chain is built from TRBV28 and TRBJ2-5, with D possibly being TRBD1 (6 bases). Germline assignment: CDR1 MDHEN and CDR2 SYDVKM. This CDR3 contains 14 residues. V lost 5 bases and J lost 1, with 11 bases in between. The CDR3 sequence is CASSQQGTQETQYF. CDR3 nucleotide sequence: TGTGCCAGCAGTCAGCAGGGGACCCAAGAGACCCAGTACTTC.

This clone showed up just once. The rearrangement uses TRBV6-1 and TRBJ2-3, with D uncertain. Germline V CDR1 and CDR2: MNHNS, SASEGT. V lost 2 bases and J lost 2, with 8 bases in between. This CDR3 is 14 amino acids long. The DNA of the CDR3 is TGTGCCAGCAGTGAAAAGCCCTCCACAGATACGCAGTATTTT. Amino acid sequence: CASSEKPSTDTQYF.

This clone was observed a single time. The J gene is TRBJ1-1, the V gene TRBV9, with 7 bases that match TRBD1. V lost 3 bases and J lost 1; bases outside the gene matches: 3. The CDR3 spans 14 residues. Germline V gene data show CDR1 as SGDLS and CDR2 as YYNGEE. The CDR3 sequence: CASSARTGNTEAFF. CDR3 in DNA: TGTGCCAGCAGCGCTCGGACAGGGAACACTGAAGCTTTCTTT.

CDR3 nucleotide sequence: TGTGCCAGTACAATCACAGGCCTCCTCTCCACCCCCCTCTATGGCTACACCTTC. Its translation: CASTITGLLSTPLYGYTF. V gene TRBV19 combines with J gene TRBJ1-2, with TRBD1 as a possible D gene (5 bases). CDR3 size: 18 residues. Germline V lookup: CDR1 LNHDA, CDR2 SQIVND (reference sequence). Trimming shortened V by 7 bases and J by 4 bases, and 28 bases separated the two germline ends.

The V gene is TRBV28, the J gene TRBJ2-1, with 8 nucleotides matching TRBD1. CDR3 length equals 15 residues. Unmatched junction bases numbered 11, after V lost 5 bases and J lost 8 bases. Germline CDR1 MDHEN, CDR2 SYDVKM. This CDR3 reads CASSPLTGVRYEQFF. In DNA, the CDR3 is TGTGCCAGCAGTCCTCTGACAGGGGTACGGTATGAGCAGTTCTTC.

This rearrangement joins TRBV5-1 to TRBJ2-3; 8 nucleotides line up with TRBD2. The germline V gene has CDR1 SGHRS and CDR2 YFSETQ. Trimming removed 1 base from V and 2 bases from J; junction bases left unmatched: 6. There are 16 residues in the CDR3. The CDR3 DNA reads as TGCGCCAGCAGCTTGAAGTCGCGGGAGGCCACAGATACGCAGTATTTT. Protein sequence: CASSLKSREATDTQYF.

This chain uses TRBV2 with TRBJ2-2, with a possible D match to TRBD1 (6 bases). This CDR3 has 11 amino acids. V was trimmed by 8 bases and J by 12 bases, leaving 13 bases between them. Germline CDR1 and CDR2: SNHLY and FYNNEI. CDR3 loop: CASERGMKLFF. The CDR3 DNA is TGTGCCAGCGAAAGGGGGATGAAGCTGTTTTTT.

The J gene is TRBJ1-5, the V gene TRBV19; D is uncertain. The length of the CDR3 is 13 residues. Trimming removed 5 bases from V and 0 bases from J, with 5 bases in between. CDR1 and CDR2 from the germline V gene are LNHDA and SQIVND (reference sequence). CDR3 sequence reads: CASSRGSNQPQHF. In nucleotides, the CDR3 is TGTGCCAGTAGTCGGGGTAGCAATCAGCCCCAGCATTTT.

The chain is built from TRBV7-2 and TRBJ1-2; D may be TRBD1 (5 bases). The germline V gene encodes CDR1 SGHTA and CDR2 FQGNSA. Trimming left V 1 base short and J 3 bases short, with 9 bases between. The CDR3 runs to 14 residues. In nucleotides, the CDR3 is TGTGCCAGCAGCTTAGATTCGGGGGACTATGGCTACACCTTC. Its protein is CASSLDSGDYGYTF. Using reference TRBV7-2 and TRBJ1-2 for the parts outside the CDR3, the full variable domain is GAGVSQSPSNKVTEKGKDVELRCDPISGHTALYWYRQSLGQGLEFLIYFQGNSAPDKSGLPSDRFSAERTGGSVSTLTIQRTQQEDSAVYLCASSLDSGDYGYTFGSGTRLTVV.

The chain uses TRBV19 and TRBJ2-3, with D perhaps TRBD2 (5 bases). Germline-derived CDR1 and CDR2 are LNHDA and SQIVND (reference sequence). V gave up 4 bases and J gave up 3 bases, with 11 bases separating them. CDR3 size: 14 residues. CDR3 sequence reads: CASSTYEGTDTQYF. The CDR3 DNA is TGTGCCAGTAGTACTTACGAGGGAACAGATACGCAGTATTTT.

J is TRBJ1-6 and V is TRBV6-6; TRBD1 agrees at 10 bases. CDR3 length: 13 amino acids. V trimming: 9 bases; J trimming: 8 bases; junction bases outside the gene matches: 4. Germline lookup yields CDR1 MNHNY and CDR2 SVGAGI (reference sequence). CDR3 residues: CASDRGPHSPLHF. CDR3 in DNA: TGTGCCAGTGACAGGGGGCCACATTCACCCCTCCACTTT.

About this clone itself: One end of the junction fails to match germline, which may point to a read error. CDR3 nucleotides: TGCAGCGTTGTTTTTGCGGGGGAGGCTTCTAGCACAAATACGCAGTATTTT. Its translation is CSVVFAGEASSTNTQYF. V and J are TRBV29-1 and TRBJ2-3, with 7 nucleotides matching TRBD2. The CDR3 is 17 amino acids. CDR1 and CDR2 from the germline V gene are SQVTM and ANQGSEA.

CDR3 nucleotides: TGTGCCAGCAGCTTAGCCGAGGGGGCGACTAATGAAAAACTGTTTTTT. Residues: CASSLAEGATNEKLFF. V is TRBV7-9 and J is TRBJ1-4, with TRBD1 matching 7 bases. Germline V gene data show CDR1 as SEHNR and CDR2 as FQNEAQ (reference sequence). The CDR3 consists of 16 residues. The J segment lost 2 bases and the V segment lost 0 bases, leaving 3 bases of the junction unmatched.

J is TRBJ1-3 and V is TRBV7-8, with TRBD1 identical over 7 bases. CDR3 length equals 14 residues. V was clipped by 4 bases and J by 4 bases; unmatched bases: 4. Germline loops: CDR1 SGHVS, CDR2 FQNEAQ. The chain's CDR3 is CASSSDRVGNTIYF. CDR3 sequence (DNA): TGTGCCAGCAGCTCCGACAGGGTCGGAAACACCATATATTTT.

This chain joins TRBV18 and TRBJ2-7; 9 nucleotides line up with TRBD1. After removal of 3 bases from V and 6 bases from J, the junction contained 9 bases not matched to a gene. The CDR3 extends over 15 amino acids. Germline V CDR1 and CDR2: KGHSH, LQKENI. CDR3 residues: CASSPKSGTGTEQYF. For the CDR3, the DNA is TGTGCCAGCTCACCCAAGTCCGGGACAGGGACCGAGCAGTACTTC.

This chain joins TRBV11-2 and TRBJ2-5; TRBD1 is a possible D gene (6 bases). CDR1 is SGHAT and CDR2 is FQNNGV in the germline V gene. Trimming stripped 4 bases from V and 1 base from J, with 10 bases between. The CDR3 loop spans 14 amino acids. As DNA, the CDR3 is TGTGCCAGCAGCTCAGGGACATTCCAAGAGACCCAGTACTTC. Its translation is CASSSGTFQETQYF.

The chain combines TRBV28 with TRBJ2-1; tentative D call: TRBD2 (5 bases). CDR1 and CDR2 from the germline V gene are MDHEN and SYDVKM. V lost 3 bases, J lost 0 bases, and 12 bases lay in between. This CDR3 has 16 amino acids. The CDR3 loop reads CASSFPRGSSYNEQFF. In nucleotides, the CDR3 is TGTGCCAGCAGTTTTCCCCGGGGTAGCTCCTACAATGAGCAGTTCTTC.

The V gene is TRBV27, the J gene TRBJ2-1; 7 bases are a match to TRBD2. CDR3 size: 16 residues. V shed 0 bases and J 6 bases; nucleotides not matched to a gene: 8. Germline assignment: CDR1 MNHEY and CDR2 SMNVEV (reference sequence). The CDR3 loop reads CASSLSTVAGSNEQFF. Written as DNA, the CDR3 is TGTGCCAGCAGTTTATCGACGGTAGCGGGTTCCAATGAGCAGTTCTTC.

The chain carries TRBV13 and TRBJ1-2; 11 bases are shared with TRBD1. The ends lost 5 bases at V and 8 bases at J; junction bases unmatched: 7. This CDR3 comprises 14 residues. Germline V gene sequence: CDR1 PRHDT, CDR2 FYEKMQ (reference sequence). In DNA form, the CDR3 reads TGTGCCAGCAGCCCGGACAGGGGGCTTGGAGGCTACACCTTC. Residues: CASSPDRGLGGYTF.

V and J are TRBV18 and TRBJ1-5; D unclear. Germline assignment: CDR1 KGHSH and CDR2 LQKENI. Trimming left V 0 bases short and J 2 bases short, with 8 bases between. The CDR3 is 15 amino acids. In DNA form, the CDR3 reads TGTGCCAGCTCACCACCCGGTGGGCGCAATCAGCCCCAGCATTTT. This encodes CASSPPGGRNQPQHF.

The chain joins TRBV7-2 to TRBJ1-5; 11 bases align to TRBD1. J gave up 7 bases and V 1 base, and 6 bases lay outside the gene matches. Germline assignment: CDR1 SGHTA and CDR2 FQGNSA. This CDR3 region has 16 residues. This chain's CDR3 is CASSLEDRGQGQPQHF. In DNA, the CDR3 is TGTGCCAGCAGCTTAGAGGACAGGGGGCAGGGGCAGCCCCAGCATTTT.

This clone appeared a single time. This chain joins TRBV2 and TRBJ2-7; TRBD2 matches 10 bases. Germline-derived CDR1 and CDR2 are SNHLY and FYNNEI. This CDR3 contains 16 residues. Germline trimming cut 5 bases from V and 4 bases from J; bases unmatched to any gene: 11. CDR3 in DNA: TGTGCCAGCAGTAAGCTCTCTAGCGGGAGTAGGTACGAGCAGTACTTC. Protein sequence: CASSKLSSGSRYEQYF.

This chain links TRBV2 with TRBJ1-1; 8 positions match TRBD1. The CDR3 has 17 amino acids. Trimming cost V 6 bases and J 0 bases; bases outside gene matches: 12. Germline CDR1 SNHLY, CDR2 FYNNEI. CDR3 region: CASRNGQGRFMNTEAFF. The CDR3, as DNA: TGTGCCAGCAGGAACGGACAGGGAAGATTTATGAACACTGAAGCTTTCTTT.

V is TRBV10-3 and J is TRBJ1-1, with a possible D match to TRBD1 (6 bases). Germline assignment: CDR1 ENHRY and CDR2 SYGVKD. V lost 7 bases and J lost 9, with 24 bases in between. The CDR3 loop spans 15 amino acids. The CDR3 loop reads CAINLGPTAGGQAFF. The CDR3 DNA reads TGTGCCATCAATCTCGGGCCGACGGCGGGGGGGCAAGCTTTCTTT.

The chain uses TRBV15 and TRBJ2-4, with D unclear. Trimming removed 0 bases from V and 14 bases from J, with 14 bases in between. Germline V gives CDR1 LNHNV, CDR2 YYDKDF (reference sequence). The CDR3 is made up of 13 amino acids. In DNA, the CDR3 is TGTGCCACCAGCAGAGATTCGCCAGACTTAAAGTACTTC. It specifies CATSRDSPDLKYF.

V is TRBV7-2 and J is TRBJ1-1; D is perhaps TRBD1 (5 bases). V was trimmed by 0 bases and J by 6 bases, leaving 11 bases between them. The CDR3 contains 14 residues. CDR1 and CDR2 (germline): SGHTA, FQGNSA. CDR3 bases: TGTGCCAGCAGCTTAGCGTGGGGGGGTGCTGAAGCTTTCTTT. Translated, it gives CASSLAWGGAEAFF.

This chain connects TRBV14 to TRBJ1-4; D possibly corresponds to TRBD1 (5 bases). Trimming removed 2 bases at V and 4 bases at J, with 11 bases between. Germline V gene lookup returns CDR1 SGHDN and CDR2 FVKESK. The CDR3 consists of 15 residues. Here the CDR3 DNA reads TGTGCCAGCAGCCAATCCCACAGGAGTAATGAAAAACTGTTTTTT. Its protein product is CASSQSHRSNEKLFF.

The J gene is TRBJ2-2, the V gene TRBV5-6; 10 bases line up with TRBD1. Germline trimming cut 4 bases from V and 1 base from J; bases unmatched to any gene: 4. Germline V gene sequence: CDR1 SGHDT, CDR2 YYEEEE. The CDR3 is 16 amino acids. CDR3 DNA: TGTGCCAGCAGCATCCGGGACAGGGGGAACACCGGGGAGCTGTTTTTT. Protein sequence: CASSIRDRGNTGELFF. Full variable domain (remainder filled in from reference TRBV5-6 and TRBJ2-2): DAGVTQSPTHLIKTRGQQVTLRCSPKSGHDTVSWYQQALGQGPQFIFQYYEEEERQRGNFPDRFSGHQFPNYSSELNVNALLLGDSALYLCASSIRDRGNTGELFFGEGSRLTVL.